The 15 T cell receptor beta chains below were found in one sample sequenced in a study of T cell changes during pregnancy in multiple sclerosis. Using immunoSEQ multiplex PCR, the repertoire was profiled, and TCRdb retains in-frame clones only, with some absent. Of about 100,000 clones detected, 92% appear once; the ten largest clones hold approximately 2%. The sample consisted of peripheral blood, taken after pregnancy. These receptor sequences come from a female donor with multiple sclerosis, enrolled in a pregnancy study.

The V gene is TRBV12-5, the J gene TRBJ2-2, with unresolved D. V gave up 1 base and J gave up 4 bases, with 10 bases separating them. The length of the CDR3 is 15 residues. The germline V gene has CDR1 LGHNT and CDR2 FRNRAP. The CDR3 nucleotides are TGTGCTAGTGGTTTGGAACCGGTTGCCACCGGGGAGCTGTTTTTT. Its protein product is CASGLEPVATGELFF.

This chain connects TRBV4-1 to TRBJ1-1; D is unresolved. This CDR3 contains 16 residues. CDR1 and CDR2 from the germline V gene are MGHRA and YSYEKL. Trimming stripped 0 bases from V and 0 bases from J, with 11 bases between. The CDR3 reads CASSQEAGRLNTEAFF. CDR3 coding DNA: TGCGCCAGCAGCCAAGAAGCGGGCAGGCTGAACACTGAAGCTTTCTTT.

V gene TRBV18 combines with J gene TRBJ1-2; tentatively, D is TRBD1 (5 bases). The CDR3 runs to 15 residues. V lost 3 bases and J lost 0, with 11 bases in between. The germline V gene has CDR1 KGHSH and CDR2 LQKENI. The CDR3 DNA sequence: TGTGCCAGCTCACCCAGACAGCTAGCTAACTATGGCTACACCTTC. Residues: CASSPRQLANYGYTF.

V and J are TRBV7-2 and TRBJ2-7; the match to TRBD2 covers 7 bases. Germline CDR1 and CDR2: SGHTA and FQGNSA. This CDR3 has 13 amino acids. The V gene end was trimmed by 1 base and the J gene end by 7 bases; junction bases not matched to a gene: 4. DNA of the CDR3: TGTGCCAGCAGCTTAGGGGGGGGTTGGGAGCAGTACTTC. Protein sequence: CASSLGGGWEQYF.

This chain uses TRBV6-4 with TRBJ2-3; 8 bases map to TRBD2. With 5 bases clipped from V and 3 bases from J, the junction kept 7 bases outside the gene matches. The length of the CDR3 is 15 residues. The germline gives CDR1 MRHNA, CDR2 SNTAGT. In nucleotides, the CDR3 is TGTGCCAGCAGTCTACTAGCGGACTCTACAGATACGCAGTATTTT. It encodes CASSLLADSTDTQYF.

The chain links TRBV7-8 to TRBJ2-1; D uncertain. Trimming removed 0 bases from V and 4 bases from J, with 10 bases in between. This CDR3 is built from 15 residues. CDR1 is SGHVS, CDR2 FQNEAQ, per germline. CDR3 sequence (DNA): TGTGCCAGCAGCTTAGCGCTAACAGTATACAATGAGCAGTTCTTC. Translated, it gives CASSLALTVYNEQFF.

The chain employs TRBV6-6 and TRBJ1-6, with 7 positions matching TRBD1. V lost 6 bases and J lost 6; bases outside the gene matches: 8. The CDR3 contains 15 residues. In germline, CDR1 is MNHNY, CDR2 SVGAGI (reference sequence). This CDR3 reads CASSPTGTFNSPLHF. CDR3 nucleotide sequence: TGTGCCAGCAGCCCGACAGGGACCTTTAATTCACCCCTCCACTTT.

The V gene is TRBV30, the J gene TRBJ2-7, with D unclear. Germline CDR1 is GTSNPN and CDR2 is SVGIG (reference sequence). The V end was cut by 3 bases, the J end by 6 bases, with 15 bases between. CDR3 length: 13 residues. CDR3 DNA: TGTGCCTGGAGACGGTTAGGAACGGGCGAGCAGTACTTC. Translated, it gives CAWRRLGTGEQYF.

The chain has TRBV30 and TRBJ1-1; D possibly corresponds to TRBD1 (6 bases). In germline, CDR1 is GTSNPN, CDR2 SVGIG (reference sequence). Trimming took off 5 bases at V and 5 bases at J, with 15 bases between the two ends. The CDR3 runs 13 residues. This chain's CDR3 is CAWAIRGRTEAFF. DNA for the CDR3: TGTGCCTGGGCTATCAGGGGTAGGACTGAAGCTTTCTTT.

This clone was observed a single time. The chain carries TRBV18 and TRBJ1-5, with 8 bases aligning to TRBD1. Per the germline V gene, CDR1 is KGHSH and CDR2 is LQKENI. The junction had 8 bases not matched to a gene; V was cut back by 3 bases and J by 7 bases. The CDR3 is made up of 15 amino acids. The CDR3 DNA reads TGTGCCAGCTCACCGGAGGACAGGGCGGCCCAGCCCCAGCATTTT. Protein product: CASSPEDRAAQPQHF.

The DNA of the CDR3 is TGTGCCAGCTCACTGTCGGGGTTTAAGACCCAGTACTTC. Its protein product is CASSLSGFKTQYF. The V gene is TRBV18, the J gene TRBJ2-5; tentative D call: TRBD2 (5 bases). Germline V lookup: CDR1 KGHSH, CDR2 LQKENI. The CDR3 is 13 amino acids. V shed 4 bases and J shed 6 bases, with 12 bases lying between them.

This sequence joins TRBV5-4 and TRBJ2-7; TRBD2 matches 12 bases. Germline V gene sequence: CDR1 SGHNT, CDR2 YYREEE (reference sequence). V lost 3 bases, J lost 5 bases, and 6 bases stayed unmatched. The CDR3 covers 15 residues. CDR3 bases: TGTGCCAGCAGCTCCCGGACTAGCGGGATCCACGAGCAGTACTTC. This sequence encodes CASSSRTSGIHEQYF.

The chain links TRBV10-3 to TRBJ1-6; TRBD1 is a possible D gene (6 bases). CDR1 ENHRY and CDR2 SYGVKD come from the germline V gene. This CDR3 comprises 13 residues. Trimming took off 10 bases at V and 11 bases at J, with 18 bases between the two ends. The CDR3 sequence: CATNAGDQAPLHF. The CDR3 nucleotides read TGTGCCACTAACGCAGGGGATCAGGCACCCCTCCACTTT.

In nucleotides, the CDR3 is TGCGCCAGCAGCCAATCGGGACAGGGAATTGGCGAGCAGTACTTC. As protein: CASSQSGQGIGEQYF. The rearrangement uses TRBV4-3 and TRBJ2-7; 9 bases are shared with TRBD1. The CDR3 runs to 15 residues. Germline CDR1 reads LGHNA; CDR2 reads YSLEER. V trimming: 2 bases; J trimming: 6 bases; junction bases outside the gene matches: 8.

The chain has TRBV29-1 and TRBJ2-3; 7 bases are a match to TRBD1. V trimming: 4 bases; J trimming: 5 bases; junction bases outside the gene matches: 6. The CDR3 spans 13 residues. Germline CDR1 is SQVTM and CDR2 is ANQGSEA. The CDR3 DNA follows: TGCAGCGTTGTGGGACAGTTTGGAGATACGCAGTATTTT. Residues: CSVVGQFGDTQYF.